These T cell receptor beta chains were read from a single sample in a study of blood T cell repertoires in COVID-19. TCRdb's table, derived via immunoSEQ multiplex PCR, lists solely in-frame clones and lacks some. The sample records about 210,000 clones, about 90% being singletons. Sequenced material: peripheral blood. These TCRs come from a man aged 25 to 45 with acute or convalescent COVID-19. The CDR3 runs from the conserved cysteine through the conserved F or W. The D gene is left open where the match is weak. Some rows mark clone size as missing; the rest say once, few, many or name a class of expanded clone.

CDR3nt: TGTGCCAGCAGCGTTAGCGTGGCAGAGACCCAGTACTTC; CDR3aa: CASSVSVAETQYF; d_gene: .; abundance: .; v_gene: TRBV7-3; j_gene: TRBJ2-5
CDR3nt: TGTGCCAGCACCGAGGTGTACTACGAGCAGTACTTC; CDR3aa: CASTEVYYEQYF; d_gene: .; abundance: .; v_gene: TRBV6-5; j_gene: TRBJ2-7
CDR3nt: TGCGCCAGCAGCTTGGGGCTAGCCGACTACAATGAGCAGTTCTTC; CDR3aa: CASSLGLADYNEQFF; d_gene: .; abundance: .; v_gene: TRBV5-1; j_gene: TRBJ2-1
CDR3nt: TGTGCCAGCAGTTTAAGGGGGACAGGGTCCGGGGAGCTGTTTTTT; CDR3aa: CASSLRGTGSGELFF; d_gene: TRBD1; abundance: few; v_gene: TRBV28; j_gene: TRBJ2-2
CDR3nt: TGTGCCAGCAGGGTTATTGGGAGAGGCTATGAAAAACTGTTTTTT; CDR3aa: CASRVIGRGYEKLFF; d_gene: .; abundance: once; v_gene: TRBV28; j_gene: TRBJ1-4
CDR3nt: TGCGCCAGCAGTGAGTGGAGGGACAGTGAAGCTTTCTTT; CDR3aa: CASSEWRDSEAFF; d_gene: TRBD1; abundance: once; v_gene: TRBV10-1; j_gene: TRBJ1-1
CDR3nt: TGTGCCAGCAGTGCTGAGGCCTACGAGCAGTACTTC; CDR3aa: CASSAEAYEQYF; d_gene: .; abundance: .; v_gene: TRBV2; j_gene: TRBJ2-7
CDR3nt: TGCGCCAGCAGCTTGATTCCAGGGGGGTCCTACGAGCAGTACTTC; CDR3aa: CASSLIPGGSYEQYF; d_gene: .; abundance: .; v_gene: TRBV5-1; j_gene: TRBJ2-7
CDR3nt: TGCAGCGTTGCCCTAGGACAGGGGATCGGTGGGAACGAGCAGTACTTC; CDR3aa: CSVALGQGIGGNEQYF; d_gene: TRBD1; abundance: .; v_gene: TRBV29-1; j_gene: TRBJ2-7
CDR3nt: TGTGCCAGCAGCCAATGGGCCAGTCAAGAGACCCAGTACTTC; CDR3aa: CASSQWASQETQYF; d_gene: .; abundance: .; v_gene: TRBV16; j_gene: TRBJ2-5
CDR3nt: TGTGCCAGCAGCCTCGCAGGGGCCGGAAACACCATATATTTT; CDR3aa: CASSLAGAGNTIYF; d_gene: .; abundance: .; v_gene: TRBV6-5; j_gene: TRBJ1-3
CDR3nt: TGCGCCAGCAGCTTGTTACCCGGGACATCGGGGAACTATGGCTACACCTTC; CDR3aa: CASSLLPGTSGNYGYTF; d_gene: .; abundance: .; v_gene: TRBV5-1; j_gene: TRBJ1-2
CDR3nt: TGTGCCAGCAGTTTATGGGGTCCGGGGGGCGGTGGCACTGAAGCTTTCTTT; CDR3aa: CASSLWGPGGGGTEAFF; d_gene: .; abundance: .; v_gene: TRBV28; j_gene: TRBJ1-1
CDR3nt: TGTGCCAGCAGTTTAAGTGGGGGGTATCGGGGCACCATATATTTT; CDR3aa: CASSLSGGYRGTIYF; d_gene: .; abundance: .; v_gene: TRBV28; j_gene: TRBJ1-3
CDR3nt: TGTGCCAGCAGCCCGACCAACGGGGGGATTAACTACAATGAGCAGTTCTTC; CDR3aa: CASSPTNGGINYNEQFF; d_gene: TRBD2; abundance: .; v_gene: TRBV28; j_gene: TRBJ2-1
CDR3nt: TGTGCCTGGAGTGTAAGTGGGGGGGCGATGGCTACGCAGTATTTT; CDR3aa: CAWSVSGGAMATQYF; d_gene: .; abundance: .; v_gene: TRBV30; j_gene: TRBJ2-3
CDR3nt: TGCAGTGCTAGTTTCGCGAGGGCCGGCGAGCAGTACTTC; CDR3aa: CSASFARAGEQYF; d_gene: .; abundance: .; v_gene: TRBV20-1; j_gene: TRBJ2-7
CDR3nt: TGTGCCAGTAGTACCCGACAGGGGAGGGGGCATCAGCCCCAGCATTTT; CDR3aa: CASSTRQGRGHQPQHF; d_gene: TRBD1; abundance: .; v_gene: TRBV19; j_gene: TRBJ1-5
CDR3nt: TGTGCCAGCAGCTTATCGGGGGTCACCACAGATACGCAGTATTTT; CDR3aa: CASSLSGVTTDTQYF; d_gene: .; abundance: .; v_gene: TRBV11-3; j_gene: TRBJ2-3
CDR3nt: TGTGCCAGCAGCGCGGGGAGGACAGGTCCTAGCACAGATACGCAGTATTTT; CDR3aa: CASSAGRTGPSTDTQYF; d_gene: .; abundance: .; v_gene: TRBV9; j_gene: TRBJ2-3
CDR3nt: TGTGCCAGCAGTCCCACTAGCGGGATATACAATGAGCAGTTCTTC; CDR3aa: CASSPTSGIYNEQFF; d_gene: TRBD2; abundance: .; v_gene: TRBV25-1; j_gene: TRBJ2-1
CDR3nt: TGTGCCTGGAGCCGGGACAGTAATCAGCCCCAGCATTTT; CDR3aa: CAWSRDSNQPQHF; d_gene: TRBD1; abundance: .; v_gene: TRBV30; j_gene: TRBJ1-5
CDR3nt: TGTGCCAGCAGCCTGGGACAGGTTAACTATGGCTACACCTTC; CDR3aa: CASSLGQVNYGYTF; d_gene: TRBD1; abundance: .; v_gene: TRBV5-4; j_gene: TRBJ1-2
CDR3nt: TGTGCCAGCGTAGACGGGACAGGGGGCTACGAGCAGTACTTC; CDR3aa: CASVDGTGGYEQYF; d_gene: TRBD1; abundance: .; v_gene: TRBV7-9; j_gene: TRBJ2-7
CDR3nt: TGTGCCAGCTCACCCCCTGGGCAGAATCAGCCCCAGCATTTT; CDR3aa: CASSPPGQNQPQHF; d_gene: .; abundance: .; v_gene: TRBV18; j_gene: TRBJ1-5
CDR3nt: TGTGCCAGCAGTTACTCCCAGGTTACTAACTATGGCTACACCTTC; CDR3aa: CASSYSQVTNYGYTF; d_gene: .; abundance: .; v_gene: TRBV6-5; j_gene: TRBJ1-2
CDR3nt: TGTGCCAGCAGCTCCCCCCCCGGCAGGGGGCCCGAAGCTTTCTTT; CDR3aa: CASSSPPGRGPEAFF; d_gene: TRBD1; abundance: .; v_gene: TRBV6-2/TRBV6-3; j_gene: TRBJ1-1
CDR3nt: TGCGCCAGCAGCCCCTGGCGGGGGGGCGTCTTTATATCCTGTGTTATGGAGCAGTACTTC; CDR3aa: CASSPWRGGVFISCVMEQYF; d_gene: TRBD2; abundance: .; v_gene: TRBV23-1; j_gene: TRBJ2-7